This is a list of T cell receptor beta chains from one sample in a study of neurological immune-mediated disorders. MiXCR, run by TCRdb on the 5' RACE reads, gives a single entry per CDR3 protein. This sample has about 70,000 distinct CDR3 sequences, with approximately 5% found just once. Sequenced input: PBMCs. The receptors come from a woman in her 70s with multiple sclerosis. The CDR3 runs from the conserved cysteine through the conserved F or W.

cdr3_aa	v_call
CASSEISYEQYF	TRBV2
CASSDGLLPHF	TRBV12-3/TRBV12-4
CASSQAGGVAKNIQYF	TRBV4-1
CASSLAVLVGSGANVLTF	TRBV5-1
CSARDRVGTEAFF	TRBV20-1
CASRPRVGGSYNEQFF	TRBV12-3/TRBV12-4
CASSPPGGGYTF	TRBV7-9
CASSVGQGGTGELFF	TRBV9
CASSLELADNEQFF	TRBV7-2
CASSLPGLTGDEQFF	TRBV5-1
CASSLRVATDTQYF	TRBV12-3/TRBV12-4
CASSFEGLGYGYTF	TRBV7-9
CASRSRLAGGADTQYF	TRBV6-6
CAIRDVGGYYEQYF	TRBV10-3
CASRSQGSGMSTDTQYF	TRBV11-2
CASSLREADTQYF	TRBV5-1
CASSWTGYGYTF	TRBV5-8
CASSVGWSSYNEQFF	TRBV9
CASSSSGTSGGEQFF	TRBV7-9
CASSLAPTGEETQYF	TRBV5-1
CASSVPASNTGELFF	TRBV5-1
CSVEMGSAGELFF	TRBV29-1
CATATGGDTEAFF	TRBV5-1
CASSFERGPYNEQFF	TRBV27
CASSLGTNTEAFF	TRBV18
CASSLRIAGGLEETQYF	TRBV6-6
CASSATAREQYF	TRBV2
CATSDLARSYEQYF	TRBV15
CASSYSWFQGAGGTEAFF	TRBV6-5
CASSLVGLAGDTQYF	TRBV7-2
CSARDPTSGSPDTQYF	TRBV20-1
CASSLAGVPYNEQFF	TRBV10-2
CASSPTMLIRGAEAFF	TRBV3-1
CASSLSAGDYNSPLHF	TRBV5-1
CAISEGSGRVVNEQFF	TRBV10-3
CASSQTTTAEQFF	TRBV3-1
CASSFGESSYNEQFF	TRBV12-3/TRBV12-4
CASSQVGGTYNEQFF	TRBV4-1
CSARAPSGGSYEQYF	TRBV20-1
CASSPTGMNTEAFF	TRBV18
CASSLEFEGGQFF	TRBV5-1
CSASPGLAKNIQYF	TRBV20-1
CASSLKRGLNEQFF	TRBV12-3/TRBV12-4